A selection of T cell receptor beta chains follows, all from one sample in a study of STAT5B mutations in CD4+ large granular lymphocyte leukemia. The repertoire was sequenced with immunoSEQ multiplex PCR; TCRdb's copy has only in-frame clones and lacks some. The sample lists around 48,000 clones; less than 85% were seen once. Sequencing input: CD4+ T cells from blood buffy coats. Source of these receptors: a human donor in good health. CDR3s include the opening cysteine and the closing phenylalanine or tryptophan. The D gene is left open where the match is weak. A clone size is listed for some rows: how often the clone was seen (once, few, many), or a class if it is expanded.

j_call d_call v_call cdr3_length clone_size cdr3_nt cdr3_aa
TRBJ2-2 TRBD1 TRBV7-3 16 NA TGTGCCAGCAGCACAGGGGGGACATCGAACACCGGGGAGCTGTTTTTT CASSTGGTSNTGELFF
TRBJ1-3 NA TRBV6-1 17 NA TGTGCCAGCAGTGAAACGTCTTTGTCGCTCTCTGGAAACACCATATATTTT CASSETSLSLSGNTIYF
TRBJ1-1 NA TRBV6-5 15 few TGTGCCAGCAGTTACTCGAGTCGTGTCGACACTGAAGCTTTCTTT CASSYSSRVDTEAFF
TRBJ1-1 NA TRBV5-8 15 once TGTGCCAGCAGCAGGACCGGGACAATGAACACTGAAGCTTTCTTT CASSRTGTMNTEAFF
TRBJ1-4 NA TRBV30 14 few TGTGCCTGGACACCCCTCCGGGGAAATGAAAAACTGTTTTTT CAWTPLRGNEKLFF
TRBJ2-3 TRBD2 TRBV5-4 17 NA TGTGCCAGCAGCTTATTGGTTGCGGGGGGGTCCTCCGATACGCAGTATTTT CASSLLVAGGSSDTQYF
TRBJ1-1 NA TRBV29-1 11 once TGCAGCGTGCAGGGGAACACTGAAGCTTTCTTT CSVQGNTEAFF
TRBJ2-1 NA TRBV30 10 NA TGTGCCTGGGGGGACAATGAGCAGTTCTTC CAWGDNEQFF
TRBJ2-7 TRBD1 TRBV10-3 14 NA TGTGCCATCAGTGAAGGACAGGGGAGTTACGAGCAGTACTTC CAISEGQGSYEQYF
TRBJ2-2 NA TRBV19 12 NA TGTGCCAGTAGTACGGCGGGGGGGGAGCTGTTTTTT CASSTAGGELFF
TRBJ2-1 TRBD1 TRBV15 14 NA TGTGCCACCAGCAGAGTACAGGGGGCACATGAGCAGTTCTTC CATSRVQGAHEQFF
TRBJ1-5 NA TRBV19 14 few TGTGCCAGTAGTATATGGGCAGACAATCAGCCCCAGCATTTT CASSIWADNQPQHF
TRBJ1-6 NA TRBV18 12 NA TGTGCCAGCTCACCAGATAACTCACCCCTCCACTTT CASSPDNSPLHF
TRBJ2-1 NA TRBV5-1 14 NA TGCGCCAGCAGCTTGGCCGCTCCCAACAATGAGCAGTTCTTC CASSLAAPNNEQFF
TRBJ1-2 NA TRBV12-1 15 NA TGTGCCAGCAGCCCCGGACAGGGTCCCAACTATGGCTACACCTTC CASSPGQGPNYGYTF
TRBJ2-5 NA TRBV30 16 once TGTGCCTGGAGTGTGGGGGGTGGGGGTAGTCTGGAGACCCAGTACTTC CAWSVGGGGSLETQYF
TRBJ1-2 NA TRBV2 15 NA TGTGCCAGCAGTGACTTCGGACAGACGGGAAAGGGCTACACCTTC CASSDFGQTGKGYTF
TRBJ1-4 NA TRBV5-6 15 NA TGTGCCAGCAGCTCCCGGGGGGGAGTAGGCGAAAAACTGTTTTTT CASSSRGGVGEKLFF
TRBJ1-4 NA TRBV19 14 NA TGTGCCAGTAGTATAAGTACTTCCGATGAAAAACTGTTTTTT CASSISTSDEKLFF
TRBJ2-5 TRBD1 TRBV11-2 12 NA TGTGCCAGCAGCTTAGATCTTTCAGGGGGAGACTTC CASSLDLSGGDF
TRBJ2-7 NA TRBV28 15 NA TGTGCCAGCAGTAAGGGTGGGGCAGTTACATACGAGCAGTACTTC CASSKGGAVTYEQYF
TRBJ2-5 TRBD2 TRBV7-9 16 NA TGTGCCAGCAGCCCCGGGACTAGCGGGTACCAAGAGACCCAGTACTTC CASSPGTSGYQETQYF
TRBJ1-5 NA TRBV4-1 16 NA TGCGCCAGCAGCCAAGACGGGGGAGTTAGCAATCAGCCCCAGCATTTT CASSQDGGVSNQPQHF
TRBJ1-4 NA TRBV6-5 13 few TGTGCCAGCAGTTATTCAGGTTTTGCGAAACTGTTTTTT CASSYSGFAKLFF
TRBJ2-3 NA TRBV2 15 NA TGTGCCAGCATGGAGGGGCGAACCAACACAGATACGCAGTATTTT CASMEGRTNTDTQYF
TRBJ1-3 TRBD1 TRBV28 15 NA TGTGCCAGCAGTTTACCCCGGGACAGCTCGAACACCATATATTTT CASSLPRDSSNTIYF
TRBJ2-1 NA TRBV7-2 13 NA TGTGCCAGCAGCTTAGCGGCCTACAATGAGCAGTTCTTC CASSLAAYNEQFF
TRBJ2-1 TRBD1 TRBV19 14 few TGTGCCAGTACCTCCGGGACAGGGCTCAATGAGCAGTTCTTC CASTSGTGLNEQFF
TRBJ2-3 TRBD1 TRBV10-3 16 NA TGTGCCATCAGTGAGTCCGGGACAGGGGTTGCAGATACGCAGTATTTT CAISESGTGVADTQYF
TRBJ1-5 TRBD1 TRBV28 16 NA TGTGCCAGCAGTCTCACATTCCAGGGGGTACGGCAGCCCCAGCATTTT CASSLTFQGVRQPQHF
TRBJ2-1 NA TRBV2 15 NA TGTGCCAGCAGTGTGGGAGGGGGCGCGTACAATGAGCAGTTCTTC CASSVGGGAYNEQFF
TRBJ1-5 NA TRBV19 13 few TGTGCCAGTAGTACCCAGGGAGATCAGCCCCAGCATTTT CASSTQGDQPQHF
TRBJ1-6 NA TRBV25-1 13 NA TGTGCCAGCACGGACGGGTATAATTCACCCCTCCACTTT CASTDGYNSPLHF
TRBJ2-1 TRBD2 TRBV7-2 15 NA TGTGCCAGCAGCTTACAGCGGGGATCTTACAATGAGCAGTTCTTC CASSLQRGSYNEQFF
TRBJ2-7 NA TRBV7-9 19 few TGTGCCAGCAGCTCCCTCGGCAGGGCCCCAGACCAGATCAGATACGAGCAGTACTTC CASSSLGRAPDQIRYEQYF
TRBJ1-4 TRBD1 TRBV16 13 NA TGTGCCAGCAGCCTGACTAGGACAGGGCCGTTTCTTTTT CASSLTRTGPFLF
TRBJ2-3 NA TRBV4-2 15 NA TGTGCCAGCAGCCAAGATGGGCAGCGCACAGATACGCAGTATTTT CASSQDGQRTDTQYF
TRBJ2-2 TRBD2 TRBV7-9 18 NA TGTGCCAGCAGCAGAGGACTAGCGGGGGGGACGAACACCGGGGAGCTGTTTTTT CASSRGLAGGTNTGELFF
TRBJ2-7 TRBD1 TRBV5-1 14 NA TGCGCCAGCAGCCCGGACAGGCCCTCCTACGAGCAGTACTTC CASSPDRPSYEQYF
TRBJ2-7 TRBD1 TRBV5-5 15 NA TGTGCCAGCAGCCATGGGACAGGGTATTTCCCCGAGCAGTACTTC CASSHGTGYFPEQYF
TRBJ1-5 TRBD1 TRBV27 16 NA TGTGCCAGCAGAAACAGAGGGACAGAAAGCAATCAGCCCCAGCATTTT CASRNRGTESNQPQHF
TRBJ2-3 NA TRBV6-5 13 NA TGTGCCAGCAGTTACTCCTTCACAGATACGCAGTATTTT CASSYSFTDTQYF
TRBJ2-7 NA TRBV10-3 14 NA TGTGCCATCAGTGAGTCGAAGGGCAGCTACGAGCAGTACTTC CAISESKGSYEQYF
TRBJ2-2 NA TRBV14 14 NA TGTGCCAGCAGCCAAGCAGGGAAAGCCGGGGAGCTGTTTTTT CASSQAGKAGELFF
TRBJ2-1 NA TRBV18 15 once TGTGCCAGCTCACCCCGACTAGACCTTAACAATGAGCAGTTCTTC CASSPRLDLNNEQFF
TRBJ2-6 TRBD1 TRBV5-1 17 NA TGCGCCAGCAGCGTCGGGACAGGGAGCTCTGGGGCCAACGTCCTGACTTTC CASSVGTGSSGANVLTF
TRBJ1-4 NA TRBV30 15 NA TGTGCCTGGAGTGTAATCCGGGGTCGGAATGAAAAACTGTTTTTT CAWSVIRGRNEKLFF
TRBJ2-2 NA TRBV28 14 NA TGTGCCAGCAGTATTACGGGGTACGGCGGGGAGCTGTTTTTT CASSITGYGGELFF
TRBJ2-2 TRBD2 TRBV7-2 17 NA TGTGCCAGCACCAACCTAGCGGGGACCTCGAACACCGGGGAGCTGTTTTTT CASTNLAGTSNTGELFF
TRBJ2-6 NA TRBV19 15 NA TGTGCCAGTAGTACCAGTTACTCTGGGGCCAACGTCCTGACTTTC CASSTSYSGANVLTF
TRBJ1-2 NA TRBV2 13 NA TGTGCCAGCAGTGATATACCTAACTATGGCTACACCTTC CASSDIPNYGYTF
TRBJ2-3 TRBD2 TRBV18 16 NA TGTGCCAGCTCCGGGACTAGCGGGCCCAGCACAGATACGCAGTATTTT CASSGTSGPSTDTQYF
TRBJ2-5 TRBD1 TRBV19 13 NA TGTGCCAGTAGCGGACAGGGTTTAGAGACCCAGTACTTC CASSGQGLETQYF
TRBJ1-6 NA TRBV28 15 NA TGTGCCAGTTCCCAGTCTAGTGACTATAATTCACCCCTCCACTTT CASSQSSDYNSPLHF
TRBJ1-1 NA TRBV5-1 16 NA TGCGCCAGCAGCTCGGGCCTCTGGGGGATGAACACTGAAGCTTTCTTT CASSSGLWGMNTEAFF